The next 22 T cell receptor beta chains were all read from a single sample in a study of Ad26.COV2.S vaccination and SARS-CoV-2 variants. Treatment given: some 20 received Ad26.COV2.S at low or high dose, single or two shots; about 5 received placebo; per-sample allocation not given. The study sampled participants on day 63 after the first vaccine or placebo injection. TCRdb keeps only in-frame clones here, not all; method: immunoSEQ multiplex PCR. The sample has roughly 500,000 clones; about 88% are singletons. Sequencing used peripheral blood, obtained in a trial of Ad26.COV2.S vaccine versus placebo. The source is a person aged 18-65 years who received the Ad26.COV2.S COVID-19 vaccine or a placebo.

The gene calls are TRBV7-2 and TRBJ1-2, with D unresolved. Germline V lookup: CDR1 SGHTA, CDR2 FQGNSA. There are 16 residues in the CDR3. V lost 0 bases and J 3 bases, leaving 14 bases between the germline ends. As DNA, the CDR3 is TGTGCCAGCAGCTTAGCCTGGCAGCAGTTGGACTATGGCTACACCTTC. Translation: CASSLAWQQLDYGYTF. The full variable domain, with the rest looked up from reference TRBV7-2 and TRBJ1-2, is GAGVSQSPSNKVTEKGKDVELRCDPISGHTALYWYRQSLGQGLEFLIYFQGNSAPDKSGLPSDRFSAERTGGSVSTLTIQRTQQEDSAVYLCASSLAWQQLDYGYTFGSGTRLTVV.

The V and J genes are TRBV7-6 and TRBJ2-3; 11 nucleotides line up with TRBD2. The germline gives CDR1 SGHVS, CDR2 FNYEAQ. V trimming: 5 bases; J trimming: 1 base; junction bases outside the gene matches: 2. This CDR3 has 15 residues. This chain's CDR3 is CASSLLAGGTDTQYF. DNA for the CDR3: TGTGCCAGCAGCCTACTAGCGGGGGGCACAGATACGCAGTATTTT.

This chain uses TRBV10-3 with TRBJ1-5; D possibly corresponds to TRBD1 (5 bases). The germline gives CDR1 ENHRY, CDR2 SYGVKD. The CDR3 runs 13 residues. V gave up 7 bases and J gave up 3 bases, with 10 bases separating them. CDR3: CAITRDLNQPQHF. The CDR3 DNA follows: TGTGCCATCACCAGGGACCTCAATCAGCCCCAGCATTTT.

The rearrangement uses TRBV28 and TRBJ2-2, with 9 bases identical to TRBD1. Germline V gene data show CDR1 as MDHEN and CDR2 as SYDVKM. The junction had 2 bases not matched to a gene; V was cut back by 8 bases and J by 4 bases. The length of the CDR3 is 13 residues. In nucleotides, the CDR3 is TGTGCCAGCTGGGACAGGGCCACCGGGGAGCTGTTTTTT. Residues: CASWDRATGELFF.

The chain couples TRBV5-4 to TRBJ1-2, with 10 nucleotides matching TRBD1. The V gene end was trimmed by 4 bases and the J gene end by 8 bases; junction bases not matched to a gene: 11. CDR1 is SGHNT and CDR2 is YYREEE in the germline V gene (reference sequence). The CDR3 sequence is 15 residues long. This CDR3 is CASSTGTGDAKGYTF. The CDR3 bases are TGTGCCAGCAGCACGGGGACAGGGGATGCGAAAGGCTACACCTTC.

Here the CDR3 reads CASALLWTDYGYTF. The CDR3 nucleotides are TGTGCCAGCGCCCTGTTATGGACAGACTATGGCTACACCTTC. The chain uses TRBV5-6 and TRBJ1-2, with D perhaps TRBD1 (6 bases). CDR3 length: 14 amino acids. The germline V and J ends were trimmed by 7 bases and 3 bases, with 16 bases remaining between them. From germline, CDR1 is SGHDT and CDR2 YYEEEE.

The V call is TRBV5-1, the J call TRBJ2-5, with TRBD1 identical over 8 bases. Trimming cost V 4 bases and J 4 bases; bases outside gene matches: 9. Germline V gene data show CDR1 as SGHRS and CDR2 as YFSETQ. CDR3 length equals 15 residues. CDR3 in amino acids: CASSPGTGRRETQYF. As DNA, the CDR3 is TGCGCCAGCAGCCCTGGGACAGGCAGGCGAGAGACCCAGTACTTC.

V and J are TRBV6-5 and TRBJ2-7; TRBD1 might be the D (6 bases). This CDR3 region has 12 residues. Deletions cut 6 bases from V and 9 bases from J, with 15 bases between. Germline loops: CDR1 MNHEY, CDR2 SVGAGI. The CDR3 loop is CASRGHGKGQYF. In DNA form, the CDR3 reads TGTGCCAGCAGGGGACACGGGAAAGGGCAGTACTTC.

V usage is TRBV7-2 and J usage is TRBJ2-3; 8 nucleotides agree with TRBD2. The germline CDR1 and CDR2 sequences are SGHTA and FQGNSA. The CDR3 has 16 amino acids. V shed 5 bases and J 1 base; nucleotides not matched to a gene: 8. Written as DNA, the CDR3 is TGTGCCAGCAGCCAACTCGGGGGGGCGGGCACAGATACGCAGTATTTT. Its translation: CASSQLGGAGTDTQYF.

V is TRBV7-9 and J is TRBJ2-7; a weak D match, TRBD1 (5 bases). The CDR3 is made up of 14 amino acids. CDR1 is SEHNR and CDR2 is FQNEAQ in the germline V gene (reference sequence). The germline V and J ends were trimmed by 1 base and 3 bases, with 10 bases remaining between them. CDR3: CASSLDGAFYEQYV. For the CDR3, the DNA is TGTGCCAGCAGCTTAGATGGGGCCTTCTACGAGCAGTACGTC.

CDR3 sequence reads: CASSFLRVIDQPQHF. The CDR3 DNA reads TGTGCCAGCAGTTTTCTTCGGGTAATCGATCAGCCCCAGCATTTT. This rearrangement joins TRBV28 to TRBJ1-5, with D hard to call. The CDR3 is 15 amino acids. The germline V and J ends were trimmed by 3 bases and 5 bases, with 14 bases remaining between them. The germline gives CDR1 MDHEN, CDR2 SYDVKM.

The chain uses TRBV27 and TRBJ2-1; no clear D. Looked up from germline, CDR1 is MNHEY and CDR2 is SMNVEV (reference sequence). The V end lost 11 bases, the J end lost 10 bases, and 9 bases lay between the germline ends. The CDR3 has 9 amino acids. CDR3 residues: CAGRWEQFF. As DNA, the CDR3 is TGTGCCGGACGGTGGGAGCAGTTCTTC.

The chain has TRBV6-5 and TRBJ2-2; 9 bases match TRBD2. From germline, CDR1 is MNHEY and CDR2 SVGAGI. The junction had 4 bases not matched to a gene; V was cut back by 4 bases and J by 4 bases. CDR3 length equals 15 residues. CDR3 amino acids: CASSSAGGTTGELFF. The CDR3 DNA follows: TGTGCCAGCAGTTCCGCGGGGGGGACCACCGGGGAGCTGTTTTTT.

This clone was counted once. This sequence joins TRBV6-2 or TRBV6-3 and TRBJ2-3; D may be TRBD1 or TRBD2 (5 bases each). Per the germline V gene, CDR1 is MNHEY and CDR2 is SVGEGT. Between the trimmed V and J ends, which lost 5 bases and 4 bases, there was a span of 13 bases. The CDR3 spans 14 residues. Written as DNA, the CDR3 is TGTGCCAGCAGTGACCTTTTGGGGGCAGATACGCAGTATTTT. It encodes CASSDLLGADTQYF.

This rearrangement joins TRBV5-6 to TRBJ1-2; D is unclear. The CDR3 has 13 residues. Germline V lookup: CDR1 SGHDT, CDR2 YYEEEE. V lost 1 base, J lost 8 bases, and 12 bases lay in between. As DNA, the CDR3 is TGTGCCAGCAGCTTGATCAGGTCCGACGGCTACACCTTC. Amino acid sequence: CASSLIRSDGYTF.

V usage is TRBV5-4 and J usage is TRBJ2-5; D is unclear. V was trimmed by 4 bases and J by 7 bases, leaving 14 bases between them. The CDR3 extends over 13 amino acids. CDR1 and CDR2 (germline): SGHNT, YYREEE (reference sequence). CDR3 nucleotide sequence: TGTGCCAGCAGCCCCTCAGAAGGAGCGACCCAGTACTTC. It specifies CASSPSEGATQYF.

The gene calls are TRBV6-1 and TRBJ1-5, with TRBD1 as a possible D gene (6 bases). Germline V lookup: CDR1 MNHNS, CDR2 SASEGT. The CDR3 has 15 residues. V dropped 1 base and J dropped 4 bases, with 11 bases sitting between them. The CDR3 reads CASSEVRQVNQPQHF. In DNA form, the CDR3 reads TGTGCCAGCAGTGAAGTGAGACAGGTTAATCAGCCCCAGCATTTT.

The genes are TRBV19 and TRBJ1-4; D unclear. The V and J ends lost 3 bases and 5 bases respectively, with 13 bases between them. The CDR3 is made up of 15 amino acids. Germline V gives CDR1 LNHDA, CDR2 SQIVND (reference sequence). CDR3 sequence (DNA): TGTGCCAGTAGTATCGGGAACGGCGGGAATGAAAAACTGTTTTTT. This encodes CASSIGNGGNEKLFF.

The J gene is TRBJ1-1, the V gene TRBV19; the D is unclear. The CDR3 has 15 amino acids. CDR1 is LNHDA, CDR2 SQIVND, per germline (reference sequence). The V gene lost 1 base and the J gene lost 1 base, with 10 bases spanning the gap. The CDR3 DNA is TGTGCCAGTAGTATAGGAAGGGTTAAGAACACTGAAGCTTTCTTT. Protein sequence: CASSIGRVKNTEAFF.

The V call is TRBV6-5, the J call TRBJ1-5; D remains ambiguous. Germline CDR1 MNHEY, CDR2 SVGAGI. The CDR3 spans 14 residues. Trimming stripped 10 bases from V and 2 bases from J, with 15 bases between. CDR3 DNA: TGTGCCATAGGTGGTTCCGGGGGCAATCAGCCCCAGCATTTT. Protein sequence: CAIGGSGGNQPQHF.

The V and J genes are TRBV7-3 and TRBJ1-1; possibly TRBD1 for D (5 bases). The CDR3 has 14 residues. The germline V and J ends were trimmed by 2 bases and 5 bases, with 12 bases remaining between them. Per germline, CDR1 SGHTA and CDR2 FQGTGA. The chain's CDR3 is CASSLGGDGTEAFF. The CDR3 DNA sequence: TGTGCCAGCAGCTTAGGGGGTGACGGTACTGAAGCTTTCTTT.

The chain couples TRBV5-1 to TRBJ2-1; weak D call: TRBD2 (6 bases). Germline-derived CDR1 and CDR2 are SGHRS and YFSETQ. The CDR3 covers 17 residues. V shed 4 bases and J shed 3 bases, with 20 bases lying between them. The CDR3 region is CASSTAVSEGNYNEQFF. CDR3 coding DNA: TGCGCCAGCAGCACGGCAGTTTCGGAGGGAAACTACAATGAGCAGTTCTTC.